This is a list of T cell receptor beta chains from one sample in a study of cytomegalovirus exposure and HLA in healthy donors. Profiling relied on immunoSEQ multiplex PCR, and the TCRdb table lists in-frame clones only, not all of them. The sample has fewer than 110,000 clones; around 73% are singletons. Input material: PBMCs. The origin of the receptors is a man aged 30 to 45 in good health and CMV-seronegative. The CDR3 runs from the conserved cysteine through the conserved F or W. Each record gives: V gene, D gene, J gene, CDR3 protein. The D gene is left open where the match is weak.

TRBV5-1	.	TRBJ2-7	CASSLKVGGPYEQYF
TRBV6-1	.	TRBJ1-1	CASSPLRGATEAFF
TRBV2	.	TRBJ2-3	CASSESGNTDTQYF
TRBV19	TRBD2	TRBJ2-7	CASTSGNRGEQYF
TRBV6-1	TRBD1	TRBJ2-7	CASSSDRDGDEQYF
TRBV5-4	.	TRBJ2-6	CASSLDESNSGANVLTF
TRBV6-1	.	TRBJ2-7	CASKGGAYEQYF
TRBV5-6	.	TRBJ2-7	CASSLGGSEQYF
TRBV7-9	.	TRBJ2-3	CASSPRTTDTQYF
TRBV28	TRBD1	TRBJ1-1	CASSFPETRGKNTEAFF
TRBV5-8	TRBD1	TRBJ2-5	CASTLMGQYQETQYF
TRBV5-1	.	TRBJ2-3	CASSLGGGTDTQYF
TRBV19	.	TRBJ2-7	CASSIFRQGTYEQYF
TRBV19	TRBD1	TRBJ2-7	CASSSPHRGRLYEQYF
TRBV19	TRBD1	TRBJ1-5	CASRDRGSQPQHF
TRBV2	TRBD1	TRBJ1-5	CASRPGTGLFGPQHF
TRBV5-1	.	TRBJ2-7	CASSLAGGGPYEQYF
TRBV6-5	TRBD1	TRBJ2-7	CASSYSSGQPYEQYF
TRBV6-1	.	TRBJ1-1	CASSLERTNTEAFF
TRBV27	.	TRBJ1-4	CASSPRRRFMEKLFF
TRBV6-1	.	TRBJ2-1	CASSAGNEQFF
TRBV9	.	TRBJ2-7	CASSGSEGTYEQYF
TRBV6-1	TRBD1	TRBJ2-2	CASKGQGTTGELFF
TRBV6-1	.	TRBJ1-2	CASSEYGGGYTF
TRBV11-2	.	TRBJ2-5	CASSLDRSQETQYF
TRBV28	TRBD1	TRBJ2-7	CASSEPGQAFPYEQYF
TRBV4-1	TRBD1	TRBJ1-1	CASSQPRDRPNTEAFF
TRBV7-8	TRBD1	TRBJ2-5	CASISGQEETQYF
TRBV11-3	.	TRBJ2-2	CASSRETGELFF
TRBV27	.	TRBJ2-7	CASSLGGYEQYF
TRBV9	.	TRBJ1-1	CASSSSRAGNTEAFF
TRBV5-6	.	TRBJ2-7	CASSLTPTVYEQYF
TRBV18	TRBD1	TRBJ1-4	CASSSSGQGYEKLFF
TRBV5-1	.	TRBJ2-3	CASSSDTDFTDTQYF
TRBV10-3	TRBD1	TRBJ2-5	CAIKTGTGDGETQYF
TRBV19	.	TRBJ2-1	CASSIQGYSYNEQFF
TRBV5-1	.	TRBJ2-3	CASSPPWAENTDTQYF
TRBV5-1	.	TRBJ1-6	CASSFVGQGTSPLHF
TRBV10-1	.	TRBJ2-2	CASRPGETDTGELFF
TRBV28	TRBD2	TRBJ2-7	CASRDRSGGTYEQYF